Listed below are T cell receptor beta chains from one sample, sequenced in a study of human thymus T cells. Method: immunoSEQ multiplex PCR; TCRdb's copy keeps in-frame clones and lacks some. The data show roughly 130,000 clones, with 90% to 95% seen just once and around 0.025% held by the top ten. The sequencing input was thymus tissue. All receptors derive from a boy under three years old with a congenital heart defect but otherwise immunologically healthy. Both conserved end residues are part of each CDR3. Fields, in order: CDR3 protein, CDR3 DNA, J gene, V gene, clone size, D gene. D genes are given only for firm matches. Clone size is stated in some rows and not others, as once, few, many or a class when expanded.

CDR3: CASSLAGTVGEAFF
DNA: TGTGCCAGCAGTTTAGCCGGGACAGTGGGTGAAGCTTTCTTT
J: TRBJ1-1
V: TRBV28
size: once
D: TRBD1

CDR3: CASSERNTSTYNEQFF
DNA: TGTGCCAGCAGTGAACGGAACACAAGTACCTACAATGAGCAGTTCTTC
J: TRBJ2-1
V: TRBV6-1
size: few
D: -

CDR3: CASRLTSGSTDTQYF
DNA: TGTGCCAGCAGGCTGACTAGCGGTAGCACAGATACGCAGTATTTT
J: TRBJ2-3
V: TRBV2
size: -
D: TRBD2

CDR3: CASSEARFVTDTQYF
DNA: TGTGCCAGCAGTGAAGCGCGTTTTGTGACAGATACGCAGTATTTT
J: TRBJ2-3
V: TRBV6-1
size: -
D: -

CDR3: CASSYFGGAHSPLHF
DNA: TGTGCCAGCAGTTACTTTGGAGGGGCCCATTCACCCCTCCACTTT
J: TRBJ1-6
V: TRBV6-6
size: few
D: -

CDR3: CASSKQPGLAGETQYF
DNA: TGTGCCAGCAGTAAACAACCTGGACTAGCCGGGGAGACCCAGTACTTC
J: TRBJ2-5
V: TRBV6-6
size: -
D: TRBD2

CDR3: CASSSHRNGELFF
DNA: TGTGCCAGCAGTTCCCATAGAAACGGGGAGCTGTTTTTT
J: TRBJ2-2
V: TRBV28
size: once
D: -

CDR3: CASSQRAGAYTGELFF
DNA: TGCGCCAGCAGCCAGAGAGCGGGGGCCTACACCGGGGAGCTGTTTTTT
J: TRBJ2-2
V: TRBV4-3
size: -
D: TRBD2

CDR3: CATSREWGRGASNQPQHF
DNA: TGTGCCACCAGCAGAGAGTGGGGTAGGGGGGCGAGCAATCAGCCCCAGCATTTT
J: TRBJ1-5
V: TRBV15
size: -
D: -

CDR3: CAWSVRTGSNRDTEAFF
DNA: TGTGCCTGGAGTGTAAGGACAGGGTCCAATAGGGACACTGAAGCTTTCTTT
J: TRBJ1-1
V: TRBV30
size: -
D: TRBD1

CDR3: CASSTRTQGGETQYF
DNA: TGTGCCAGCAGCACCCGGACCCAGGGAGGCGAGACCCAGTACTTC
J: TRBJ2-5
V: TRBV21-1
size: once
D: -

CDR3: CATSPPGTGTDTQYF
DNA: TGTGCCACCTCCCCCCCGGGCACAGGGACAGATACGCAGTATTTT
J: TRBJ2-3
V: TRBV15
size: -
D: -

CDR3: CASSPWDSPQETQYF
DNA: TGCGCCAGCAGCCCATGGGACAGTCCACAAGAGACCCAGTACTTC
J: TRBJ2-5
V: TRBV5-1
size: -
D: TRBD1

CDR3: CASDRDRTQETQYF
DNA: TGTGCCAGCGATCGGGACAGGACCCAAGAGACCCAGTACTTC
J: TRBJ2-5
V: TRBV28
size: -
D: TRBD1

CDR3: CASSGPTGELNQPQHF
DNA: TGTGCCAGCAGTGGACCGACAGGGGAATTGAATCAGCCCCAGCATTTT
J: TRBJ1-5
V: TRBV6-1
size: -
D: TRBD1

CDR3: CASSPPGLAGSSYEQYF
DNA: TGCGCCAGCAGCCCTCCGGGACTAGCGGGGAGCTCCTACGAGCAGTACTTC
J: TRBJ2-7
V: TRBV5-1
size: -
D: TRBD2

CDR3: CASSQDRQGGYEQYF
DNA: TGCGCCAGCAGCCAAGATCGGCAGGGGGGCTACGAGCAGTACTTC
J: TRBJ2-7
V: TRBV4-3
size: once
D: -

CDR3: CASSVARNTEAFF
DNA: TGTGCCAGCAGCGTAGCTCGGAACACTGAAGCTTTCTTT
J: TRBJ1-1
V: TRBV9
size: -
D: -

CDR3: CASSLWQEGKNIQYF
DNA: TGTGCCAGCAGTTTGTGGCAGGAGGGCAAAAACATTCAGTACTTC
J: TRBJ2-4
V: TRBV28
size: once
D: -

CDR3: CSGSLPNYGYTF
DNA: TGCAGCGGTTCCCTCCCTAACTATGGCTACACCTTC
J: TRBJ1-2
V: TRBV29-1
size: -
D: -

CDR3: CASSLGLNTEAFF
DNA: TGTGCCAGCAGTTTAGGTTTGAACACTGAAGCTTTCTTT
J: TRBJ1-1
V: TRBV28
size: -
D: -

CDR3: CASGRGDEQYF
DNA: TGTGCCAGCGGGCGGGGGGACGAGCAGTACTTC
J: TRBJ2-7
V: TRBV18
size: -
D: TRBD2

CDR3: CASSLSRTGDEQFF
DNA: TGTGCCAGCAGCTTATCACGGACGGGGGATGAGCAGTTCTTC
J: TRBJ2-1
V: TRBV7-3
size: -
D: -

CDR3: CASSPGTGRVTEAFF
DNA: TGTGCCAGCAGCCCCGGGACAGGGCGGGTCACTGAAGCTTTCTTT
J: TRBJ1-1
V: TRBV7-3
size: -
D: TRBD1

CDR3: CASGQGVRGTGELFF
DNA: TGTGCCAGCGGACAGGGGGTTAGAGGGACCGGGGAGCTGTTTTTT
J: TRBJ2-2
V: TRBV5-4
size: once
D: TRBD1

CDR3: CASRPTTPGSTDTQYF
DNA: TGTGCCAGCAGGCCGACAACTCCTGGAAGCACAGATACGCAGTATTTT
J: TRBJ2-3
V: TRBV5-4
size: -
D: -

CDR3: CASSNGREEDTQYF
DNA: TGTGCCAGTAGTAATGGGAGGGAAGAAGATACGCAGTATTTT
J: TRBJ2-3
V: TRBV19
size: -
D: TRBD2

CDR3: CASSQGDPGTGKGYTF
DNA: TGCGCCAGCAGCCAAGGAGACCCCGGGACAGGGAAAGGCTACACCTTC
J: TRBJ1-2
V: TRBV4-3
size: -
D: TRBD1

CDR3: CASSPTGQASTDTQYF
DNA: TGTGCCAGCAGCCCCACCGGACAGGCGAGCACAGATACGCAGTATTTT
J: TRBJ2-3
V: TRBV27
size: -
D: TRBD1

CDR3: CASKPRRVDYEQYF
DNA: TGTGCCAGCAAGCCAAGAAGGGTCGACTACGAGCAGTACTTC
J: TRBJ2-7
V: TRBV13
size: -
D: -

CDR3: CASSHDSLRHATNEKLFF
DNA: TGTGCCAGCAGCCACGACAGCCTCCGTCATGCAACTAATGAAAAACTGTTTTTT
J: TRBJ1-4
V: TRBV4-2
size: -
D: -

CDR3: CASSKVRTTYEQYF
DNA: TGTGCCAGCAGCAAAGTCAGGACAACCTACGAGCAGTACTTC
J: TRBJ2-7
V: TRBV21-1
size: once
D: -

CDR3: CASRGIGGNTEAFF
DNA: TGTGCCAGCAGGGGAATAGGGGGGAACACTGAAGCTTTCTTT
J: TRBJ1-1
V: TRBV6-1
size: -
D: -

CDR3: CASSQDLHGAAFF
DNA: TGCGCCAGCAGCCAAGACCTACATGGGGCAGCTTTCTTT
J: TRBJ1-1
V: TRBV4-3
size: -
D: -

CDR3: CASSLEMAAPNEKLFF
DNA: TGCGCCAGCAGCTTGGAGATGGCAGCCCCTAATGAAAAACTGTTTTTT
J: TRBJ1-4
V: TRBV5-1
size: -
D: -

CDR3: CASSPRSKYGYTF
DNA: TGTGCCAGCAGCCCCAGGTCCAAGTATGGCTACACCTTC
J: TRBJ1-2
V: TRBV5-4
size: few
D: -

CDR3: CASSDPGGLNTEAFF
DNA: TGTGCCAGCAGCGACCCCGGCGGTCTGAACACTGAAGCTTTCTTT
J: TRBJ1-1
V: TRBV7-2
size: -
D: -

CDR3: CASSSDRVANTEAFF
DNA: TGTGCCAGCAGCTCGGACAGGGTTGCGAACACTGAAGCTTTCTTT
J: TRBJ1-1
V: TRBV11-2
size: -
D: TRBD1

CDR3: CASSLNRTGNYEQYF
DNA: TGCGCCAGCAGCCTAAACAGGACAGGGAACTACGAGCAGTACTTC
J: TRBJ2-7
V: TRBV5-1
size: -
D: TRBD1

CDR3: CASSQEGDSPSGANVLTF
DNA: TGTGCCAGCAGCCAAGAAGGAGACTCCCCCTCTGGGGCCAACGTCCTGACTTTC
J: TRBJ2-6
V: TRBV4-2
size: -
D: -

CDR3: CASSKRLAGGETQYF
DNA: TGTGCCAGTAGTAAGAGACTAGCGGGGGGAGAGACCCAGTACTTC
J: TRBJ2-5
V: TRBV19
size: -
D: TRBD2

CDR3: CASSLGGQETQYF
DNA: TGTGCCAGCAGCTTAGGGGGACAAGAGACCCAGTACTTC
J: TRBJ2-5
V: TRBV7-6
size: -
D: -

CDR3: CASTPLAVGETQYF
DNA: TGTGCCAGCACACCACTAGCCGTCGGGGAGACCCAGTACTTC
J: TRBJ2-5
V: TRBV2
size: -
D: -

CDR3: CASSQEASGAYEQYF
DNA: TGCGCCAGCAGCCAAGAAGCTAGCGGGGCCTACGAGCAGTACTTC
J: TRBJ2-7
V: TRBV4-1
size: -
D: TRBD2

CDR3: CASSLAPHEQFF
DNA: TGTGCCAGCAGCTTAGCTCCCCATGAGCAGTTCTTC
J: TRBJ2-1
V: TRBV11-3
size: -
D: -

CDR3: CASSHGTSGGPYEQYF
DNA: TGCGCCAGCAGCCATGGGACTAGCGGGGGCCCCTACGAGCAGTACTTC
J: TRBJ2-7
V: TRBV4-3
size: -
D: TRBD2

CDR3: CASSQDKGGTEAFF
DNA: TGCGCCAGCAGCCAAGATAAGGGGGGCACTGAAGCTTTCTTT
J: TRBJ1-1
V: TRBV4-3
size: -
D: -

CDR3: CASSLGRARGYEQYF
DNA: TGTGCCAGCAGCTTAGGCAGGGCGCGGGGTTACGAGCAGTACTTC
J: TRBJ2-7
V: TRBV7-9
size: -
D: -

CDR3: CASSKDREQRVNNEQFF
DNA: TGTGCCAGCAGTAAGGACAGGGAACAACGGGTCAACAATGAGCAGTTCTTC
J: TRBJ2-1
V: TRBV27
size: -
D: TRBD1

CDR3: CASSLDQTEAFF
DNA: TGTGCCAGCAGCTTAGATCAGACTGAAGCTTTCTTT
J: TRBJ1-1
V: TRBV11-3
size: -
D: -

CDR3: CASRSRDTYEQYF
DNA: TGTGCCAGCCGGAGCAGGGACACCTACGAGCAGTACTTC
J: TRBJ2-7
V: TRBV27
size: -
D: -

CDR3: CASSLATGETQYF
DNA: TGCGCCAGCAGCTTGGCTACGGGGGAGACCCAGTACTTC
J: TRBJ2-5
V: TRBV5-1
size: -
D: -

CDR3: CRGDSNTEAFF
DNA: TGCAGAGGGGACTCGAACACTGAAGCTTTCTTT
J: TRBJ1-1
V: TRBV20-1
size: -
D: -

CDR3: CASSIRTVNNSPLHF
DNA: TGTGCCAGTAGTATACGGACCGTGAATAATTCACCCCTCCACTTT
J: TRBJ1-6
V: TRBV19
size: once
D: -

CDR3: CASSLEPFYRGHQETQYF
DNA: TGCGCCAGCAGCTTGGAGCCGTTTTACAGGGGGCACCAAGAGACCCAGTACTTC
J: TRBJ2-5
V: TRBV5-1
size: once
D: TRBD1

CDR3: CASSLVVAGGLNTQYF
DNA: TGCGCCAGCAGCTTGGTGGTAGCGGGGGGGCTAAATACGCAGTATTTT
J: TRBJ2-3
V: TRBV5-1
size: -
D: TRBD2

CDR3: CATRQANTEAFF
DNA: TGTGCCACCCGACAGGCCAACACTGAAGCTTTCTTT
J: TRBJ1-1
V: TRBV10-3
size: -
D: -